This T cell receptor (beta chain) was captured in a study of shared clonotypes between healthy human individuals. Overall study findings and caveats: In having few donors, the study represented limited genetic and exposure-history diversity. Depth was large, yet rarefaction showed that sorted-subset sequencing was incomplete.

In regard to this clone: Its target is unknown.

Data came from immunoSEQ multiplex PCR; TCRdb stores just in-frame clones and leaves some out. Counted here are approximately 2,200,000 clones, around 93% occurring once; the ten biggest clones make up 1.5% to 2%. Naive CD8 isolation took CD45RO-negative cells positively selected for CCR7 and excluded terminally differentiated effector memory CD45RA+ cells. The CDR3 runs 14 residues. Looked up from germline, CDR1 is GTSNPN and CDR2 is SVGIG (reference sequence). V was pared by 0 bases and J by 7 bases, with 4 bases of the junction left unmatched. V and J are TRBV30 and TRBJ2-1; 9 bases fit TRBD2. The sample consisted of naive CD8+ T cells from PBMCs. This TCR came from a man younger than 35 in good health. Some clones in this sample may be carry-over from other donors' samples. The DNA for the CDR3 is TGTGCCTGGAGTGTCTTAGCGGGAGTAAATGAGCAGTTCTTC. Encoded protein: CAWSVLAGVNEQFF. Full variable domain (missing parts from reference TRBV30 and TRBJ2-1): SQTIHQWPATLVQPVGSPLSLECTVEGTSNPNLYWYRQAAGRGLQLLFYSVGIGQISSEVPQNLSASRPQDRQFILSSKKLLLSDSGFYLCAWSVLAGVNEQFFGPGTRLTVL.